The sequence of this T cell receptor (beta chain) was determined in a study of regulatory T cells in long-lasting Graves disease. Only a few counts were recorded for this clonotype. The antigen is not known. Study-level points and caveats: Since the sample size was small, accuracy may have been reduced. Sharing of public clonotypes was greater in persistent patients (under 3,000) than in new patients (fewer than 1,000).

In building TCR beta libraries, iRepertoire HTBI primers were used together with Arm-PCR of CDR3 regions. In the authors' methods: 60 or so TRBV and about 14 TRBJ segments were identified across samples. TCRdb re-derived calls from the multiplex PCR reads in MiXCR, one entry per CDR3 protein. The V and J calls were determined by TCRdb, not by the authors. The repertoire has about 320,000 distinct CDR3 sequences, approximately 20% of them found once; the top ten carry around 36%. The sample's time point: newly diagnosed GD, antithyroid drugs for less than 3 months. Isolated PBMC RNA provided the starting material for the TCR library. This CDR3 has 17 residues. V shed 3 bases, J shed 7 bases, and the junction held 19 bases outside the gene matches. CDR1 SGHNT and CDR2 YYREEE come from the germline V gene (reference sequence).

This TCR was recovered from a female donor with Graves disease. The specimen was peripheral blood mononuclear cells (PBMCs), collected at new diagnosis, from a patient treated with antithyroid drugs. The chain uses TRBV5-4 and TRBJ2-7; 7 bases match TRBD1. The CDR3: CASSSTGPALPNPEQYF. In DNA, the CDR3 is TGTGCCAGCAGCTCGACAGGGCCCGCGCTTCCTAACCCTGAGCAGTACTTC.